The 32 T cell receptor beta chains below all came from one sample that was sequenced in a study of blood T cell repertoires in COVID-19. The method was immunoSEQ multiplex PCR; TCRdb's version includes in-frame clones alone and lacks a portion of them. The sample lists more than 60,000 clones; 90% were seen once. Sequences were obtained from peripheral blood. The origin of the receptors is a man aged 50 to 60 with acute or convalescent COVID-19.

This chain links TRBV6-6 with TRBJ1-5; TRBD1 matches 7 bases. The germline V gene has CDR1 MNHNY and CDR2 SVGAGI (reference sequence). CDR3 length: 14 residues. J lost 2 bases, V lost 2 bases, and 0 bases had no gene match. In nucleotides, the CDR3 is TGTGCCAGCAGTTACGGACAGGGCAATCAGCCCCAGCATTTT. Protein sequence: CASSYGQGNQPQHF.

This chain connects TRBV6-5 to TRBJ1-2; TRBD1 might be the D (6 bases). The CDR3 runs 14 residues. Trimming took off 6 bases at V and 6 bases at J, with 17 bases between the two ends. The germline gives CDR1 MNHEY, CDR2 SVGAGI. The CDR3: CASRKQQGTDGYTF. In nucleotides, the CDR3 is TGTGCCAGCAGAAAGCAACAGGGTACGGATGGCTACACCTTC.

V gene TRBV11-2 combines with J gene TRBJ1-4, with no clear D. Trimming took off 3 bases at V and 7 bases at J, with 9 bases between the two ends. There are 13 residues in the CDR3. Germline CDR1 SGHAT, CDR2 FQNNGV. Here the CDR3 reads CASSLDSTEKLFF. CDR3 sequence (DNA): TGTGCCAGCAGCTTGGACTCGACTGAAAAACTGTTTTTT.

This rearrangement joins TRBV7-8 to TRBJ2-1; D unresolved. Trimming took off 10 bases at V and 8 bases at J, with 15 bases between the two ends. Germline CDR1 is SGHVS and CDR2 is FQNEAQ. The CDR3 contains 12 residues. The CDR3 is CATTRSLDEQFF. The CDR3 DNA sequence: TGTGCCACAACACGCAGCCTAGATGAGCAGTTCTTC.

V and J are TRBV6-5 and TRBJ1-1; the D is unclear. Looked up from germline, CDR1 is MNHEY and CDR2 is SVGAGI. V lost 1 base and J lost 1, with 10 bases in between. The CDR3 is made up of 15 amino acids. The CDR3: CASSYLPTRNTEAFF. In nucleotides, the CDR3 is TGTGCCAGCAGTTACTTGCCGACAAGGAACACTGAAGCTTTCTTT.

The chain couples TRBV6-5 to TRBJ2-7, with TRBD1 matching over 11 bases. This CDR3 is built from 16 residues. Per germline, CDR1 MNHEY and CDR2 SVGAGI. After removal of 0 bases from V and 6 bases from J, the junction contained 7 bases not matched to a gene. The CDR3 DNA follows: TGTGCCAGCAGTTACTCGAGGACAGGGGGCGTCGCCGAGCAGTACTTC. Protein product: CASSYSRTGGVAEQYF.

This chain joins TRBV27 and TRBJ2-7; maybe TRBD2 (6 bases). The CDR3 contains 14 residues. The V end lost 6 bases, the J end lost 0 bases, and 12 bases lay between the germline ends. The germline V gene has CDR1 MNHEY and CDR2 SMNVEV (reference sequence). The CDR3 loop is CASSKGLYSYEQYF. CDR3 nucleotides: TGTGCCAGCAGCAAGGGACTGTACTCCTACGAGCAGTACTTC.

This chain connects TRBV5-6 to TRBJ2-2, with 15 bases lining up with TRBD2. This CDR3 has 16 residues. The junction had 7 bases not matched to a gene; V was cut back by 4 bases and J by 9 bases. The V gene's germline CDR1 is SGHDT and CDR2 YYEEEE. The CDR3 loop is CASSVGLAGGPRELFF. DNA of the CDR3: TGTGCCAGCAGCGTCGGACTAGCGGGAGGGCCTCGGGAGCTGTTTTTT. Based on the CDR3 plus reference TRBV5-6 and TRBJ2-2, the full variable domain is DAGVTQSPTHLIKTRGQQVTLRCSPKSGHDTVSWYQQALGQGPQFIFQYYEEEERQRGNFPDRFSGHQFPNYSSELNVNALLLGDSALYLCASSVGLAGGPRELFFGEGSRLTVL.

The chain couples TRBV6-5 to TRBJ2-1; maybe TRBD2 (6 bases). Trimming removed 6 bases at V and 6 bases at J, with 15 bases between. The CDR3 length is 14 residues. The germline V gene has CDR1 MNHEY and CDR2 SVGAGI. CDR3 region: CASSRSPGSNEQFF. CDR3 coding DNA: TGTGCCAGCAGCCGCAGCCCCGGGAGCAATGAGCAGTTCTTC.

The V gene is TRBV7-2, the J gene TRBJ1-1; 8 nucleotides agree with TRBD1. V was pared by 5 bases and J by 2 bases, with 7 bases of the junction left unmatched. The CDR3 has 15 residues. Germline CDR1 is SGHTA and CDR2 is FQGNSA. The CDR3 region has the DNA TGTGCCAGCAGCGTATCAGGGGGCCTTAACACTGAAGCTTTCTTT. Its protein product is CASSVSGGLNTEAFF.

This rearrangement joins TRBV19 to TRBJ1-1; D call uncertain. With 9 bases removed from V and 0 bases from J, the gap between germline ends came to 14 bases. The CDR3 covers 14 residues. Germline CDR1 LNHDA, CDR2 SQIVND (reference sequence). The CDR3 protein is CASQDHLMNTEAFF. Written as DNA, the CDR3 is TGTGCCAGCCAGGATCATCTCATGAACACTGAAGCTTTCTTT. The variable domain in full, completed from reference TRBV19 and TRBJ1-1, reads DGGITQSPKYLFRKEGQNVTLSCEQNLNHDAMYWYRQDPGQGLRLIYYSQIVNDFQKGDIAEGYSVSREKKESFPLTVTSAQKNPTAFYLCASQDHLMNTEAFFGQGTRLTVV.

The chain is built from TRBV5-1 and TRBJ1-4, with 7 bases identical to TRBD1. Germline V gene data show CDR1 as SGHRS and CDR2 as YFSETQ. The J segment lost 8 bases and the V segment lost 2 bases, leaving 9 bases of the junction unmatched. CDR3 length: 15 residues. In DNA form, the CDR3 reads TGCGCCAGCAGCTTTACGGACAGGCCCGAGGAAAAACTGTTTTTT. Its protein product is CASSFTDRPEEKLFF.

The CDR3 nucleotides are TGTGCCAGCAGCTCGGGACTAGCGACGTACAATGAGCAGTTCTTC. It codes for CASSSGLATYNEQFF. This rearrangement joins TRBV5-8 to TRBJ2-1, with 10 bases fitting TRBD2. This CDR3 region has 15 residues. Germline values: CDR1 SGHTS, CDR2 YDEGEE. V was pared by 3 bases and J by 4 bases, with 4 bases of the junction left unmatched.

The CDR3 DNA follows: TGTGCCAGCAGCGGACAGTATGCAACTAATGAAAAACTGTTTTTT. This translates into CASSGQYATNEKLFF. The rearrangement uses TRBV11-2 and TRBJ1-4; perhaps TRBD1 as D (6 bases). Trimming took off 5 bases at V and 0 bases at J, with 10 bases between the two ends. Per germline, CDR1 SGHAT and CDR2 FQNNGV. The CDR3 is made up of 15 amino acids. Supplemented by reference TRBV11-2 and TRBJ1-4, the full variable domain reads EAGVAQSPRYKIIEKRQSVAFWCNPISGHATLYWYQQILGQGPKLLIQFQNNGVVDDSQLPKDRFSAERLKGVDSTLKIQPAKLEDSAVYLCASSGQYATNEKLFFGSGTQLSVL.

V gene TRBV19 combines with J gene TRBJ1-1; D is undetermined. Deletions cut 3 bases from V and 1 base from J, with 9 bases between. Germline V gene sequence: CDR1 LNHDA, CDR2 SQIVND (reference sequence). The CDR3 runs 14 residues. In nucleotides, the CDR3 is TGTGCCAGTAGTATCTTTAACAGGAACACTGAAGCTTTCTTT. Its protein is CASSIFNRNTEAFF.

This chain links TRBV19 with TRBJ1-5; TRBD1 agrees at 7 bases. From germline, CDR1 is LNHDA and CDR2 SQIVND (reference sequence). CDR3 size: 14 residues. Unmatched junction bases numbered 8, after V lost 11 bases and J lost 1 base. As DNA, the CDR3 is TGTGCCTGTTGTACAGGGGACAGCAATCAGCCCCAGCATTTT. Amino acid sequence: CACCTGDSNQPQHF.

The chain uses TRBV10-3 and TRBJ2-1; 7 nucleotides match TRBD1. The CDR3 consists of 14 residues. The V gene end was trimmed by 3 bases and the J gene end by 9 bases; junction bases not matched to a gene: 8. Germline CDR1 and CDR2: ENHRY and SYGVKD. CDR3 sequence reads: CAISDIPDRTEQFF. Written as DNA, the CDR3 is TGTGCCATCAGTGATATTCCGGACAGGACTGAGCAGTTCTTC.

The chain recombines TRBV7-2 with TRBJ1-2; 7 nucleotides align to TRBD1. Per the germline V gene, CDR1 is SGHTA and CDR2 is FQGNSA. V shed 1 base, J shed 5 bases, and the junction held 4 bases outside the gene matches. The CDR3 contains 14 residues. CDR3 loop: CASSLEGAVYGYTF. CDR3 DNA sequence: TGTGCCAGCAGCTTAGAGGGGGCGGTGTATGGCTACACCTTC.

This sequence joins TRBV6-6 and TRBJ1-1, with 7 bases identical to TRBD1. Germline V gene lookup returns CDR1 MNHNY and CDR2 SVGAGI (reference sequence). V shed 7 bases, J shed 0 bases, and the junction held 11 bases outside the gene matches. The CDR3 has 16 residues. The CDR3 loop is CASTLGRGVVNTEAFF. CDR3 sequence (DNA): TGTGCCAGCACCTTAGGCAGGGGGGTCGTGAACACTGAAGCTTTCTTT.

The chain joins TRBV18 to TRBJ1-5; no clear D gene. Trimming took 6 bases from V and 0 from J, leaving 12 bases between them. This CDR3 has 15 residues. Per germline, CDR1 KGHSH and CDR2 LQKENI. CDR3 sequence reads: CASSPDMNSNQPQHF. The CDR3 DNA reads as TGTGCCAGCTCGCCAGACATGAATAGCAATCAGCCCCAGCATTTT.

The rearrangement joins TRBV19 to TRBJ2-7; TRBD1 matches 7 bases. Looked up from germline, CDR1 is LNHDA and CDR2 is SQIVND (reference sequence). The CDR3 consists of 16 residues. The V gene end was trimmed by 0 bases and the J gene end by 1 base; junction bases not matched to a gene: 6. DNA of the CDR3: TGTGCCAGTAGTATAGATCCCGGGACAGCGTCCTACGAGCAGTACTTC. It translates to CASSIDPGTASYEQYF.

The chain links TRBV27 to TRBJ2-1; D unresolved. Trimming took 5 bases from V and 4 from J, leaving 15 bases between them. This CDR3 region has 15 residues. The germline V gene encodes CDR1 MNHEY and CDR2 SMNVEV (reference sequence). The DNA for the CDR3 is TGTGCCAGCAGTCGCGAGCGCCCGACTTACAATGAGCAGTTCTTC. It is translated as CASSRERPTYNEQFF.

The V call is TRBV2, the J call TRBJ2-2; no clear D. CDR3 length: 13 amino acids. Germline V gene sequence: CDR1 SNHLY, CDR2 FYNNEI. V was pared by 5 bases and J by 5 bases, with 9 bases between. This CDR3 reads CASSIDPTGELFF. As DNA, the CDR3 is TGTGCCAGCAGTATAGATCCTACCGGGGAGCTGTTTTTT.

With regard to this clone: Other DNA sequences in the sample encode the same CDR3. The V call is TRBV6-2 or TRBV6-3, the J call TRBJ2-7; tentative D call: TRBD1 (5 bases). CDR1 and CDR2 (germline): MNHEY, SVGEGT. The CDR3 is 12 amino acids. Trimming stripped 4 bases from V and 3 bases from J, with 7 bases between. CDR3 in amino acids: CASSSQGYEQYF. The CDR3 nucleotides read TGTGCCAGCAGTTCCCAGGGCTACGAGCAGTACTTC.

This chain's CDR3 is CASSQDRLAGGGVDTQYF. The CDR3, as DNA: TGCGCCAGCAGCCAAGATAGACTAGCGGGAGGAGGTGTAGATACGCAGTATTTT. This chain joins TRBV4-1 and TRBJ2-3, with 13 bases fitting TRBD2. CDR1 and CDR2 from the germline V gene are MGHRA and YSYEKL. With V trimmed by 0 bases and J by 5 bases, 8 bases remained unmatched. The CDR3 runs to 18 residues.

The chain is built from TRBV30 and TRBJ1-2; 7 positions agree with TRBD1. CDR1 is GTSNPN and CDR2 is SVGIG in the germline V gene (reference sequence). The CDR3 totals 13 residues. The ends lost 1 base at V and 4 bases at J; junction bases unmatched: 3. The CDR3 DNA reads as TGTGCCTGGAGTGGAGGGGGCGGCTATGGCTACACCTTC. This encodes CAWSGGGGYGYTF. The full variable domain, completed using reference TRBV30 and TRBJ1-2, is SQTIHQWPATLVQPVGSPLSLECTVEGTSNPNLYWYRQAAGRGLQLLFYSVGIGQISSEVPQNLSASRPQDRQFILSSKKLLLSDSGFYLCAWSGGGGYGYTFGSGTRLTVV.

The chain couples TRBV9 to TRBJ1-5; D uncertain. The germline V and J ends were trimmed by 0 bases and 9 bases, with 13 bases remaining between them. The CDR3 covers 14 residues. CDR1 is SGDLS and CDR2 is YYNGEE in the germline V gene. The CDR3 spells CASSVATAVGPQHF. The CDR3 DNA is TGTGCCAGCAGCGTAGCTACCGCCGTTGGGCCCCAGCATTTT.

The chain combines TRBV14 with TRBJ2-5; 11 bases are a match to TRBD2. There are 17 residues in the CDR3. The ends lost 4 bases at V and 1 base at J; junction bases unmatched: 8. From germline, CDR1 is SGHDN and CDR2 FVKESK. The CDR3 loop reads CASSRRGLAEVQETQYF. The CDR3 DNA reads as TGTGCCAGCAGCCGACGGGGACTAGCGGAGGTCCAAGAGACCCAGTACTTC.

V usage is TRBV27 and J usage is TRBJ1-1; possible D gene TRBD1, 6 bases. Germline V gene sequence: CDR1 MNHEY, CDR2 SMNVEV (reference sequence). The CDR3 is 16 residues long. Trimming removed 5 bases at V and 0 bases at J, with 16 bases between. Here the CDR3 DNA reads TGTGCCAGCAGTCCATCGACAGGCCATATGAACACTGAAGCTTTCTTT. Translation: CASSPSTGHMNTEAFF.

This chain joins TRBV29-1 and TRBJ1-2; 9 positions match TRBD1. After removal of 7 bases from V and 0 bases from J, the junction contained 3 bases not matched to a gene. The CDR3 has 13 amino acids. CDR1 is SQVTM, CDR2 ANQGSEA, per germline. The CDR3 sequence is CSAGTGTNYGYTF. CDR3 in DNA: TGCAGCGCAGGGACAGGGACTAACTATGGCTACACCTTC.

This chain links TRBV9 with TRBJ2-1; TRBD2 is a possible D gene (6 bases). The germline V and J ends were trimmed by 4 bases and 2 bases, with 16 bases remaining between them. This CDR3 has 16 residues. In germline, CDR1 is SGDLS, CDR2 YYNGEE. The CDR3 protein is CASSPKGREPYNEQFF. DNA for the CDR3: TGTGCCAGCAGCCCCAAGGGTCGGGAGCCCTACAATGAGCAGTTCTTC.

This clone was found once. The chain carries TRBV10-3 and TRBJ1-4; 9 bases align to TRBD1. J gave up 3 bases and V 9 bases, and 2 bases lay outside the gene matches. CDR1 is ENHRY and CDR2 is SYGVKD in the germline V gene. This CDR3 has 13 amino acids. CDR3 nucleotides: TGTGCCATTAGGGACAGGGCTAATGAAAAACTGTTTTTT. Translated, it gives CAIRDRANEKLFF.